In this sample, the clone carrying this TCR beta chain turned up a few times. TCR cDNA, made by 5'RACE template switching, carried an added universal primer site and UMIs. From the 5' RACE reads, TCRdb called clonotypes with MiXCR, one entry per CDR3 protein. The table includes some 220,000 distinct CDR3 sequences, approximately 3% detected once. Germline loops: CDR1 SGHTA, CDR2 FQGNSA. The length of the CDR3 is 17 residues. The germline V and J ends were trimmed by 0 bases and 2 bases, with 15 bases remaining between them. The data derive from a study of T cells after yellow fever vaccination. The sequence came from a man younger than 35 who received the YFV17D yellow fever vaccine. The V and J genes are TRBV7-2 and TRBJ2-3, with D perhaps TRBD2 (7 bases). This material consisted of CD4+ T cells sorted from PBMCs, taken 10 days after the yellow fever booster vaccination. The CDR3 sequence: CASSLALGRGPTDTQYF. The CDR3 nucleotides read TGTGCCAGCAGCTTAGCGCTCGGGCGGGGGCCCACAGATACGCAGTATTTT.